These 26 T cell receptor beta chains were all obtained from the same sample, sequenced in a study of lymphopenia after photon versus proton radiotherapy. Repertoires were generated with immunoSEQ multiplex PCR, while TCRdb's copy carries only in-frame clones and drops some. Found here are 55,000 to 70,000 clones, approximately 91% of them singletons; the top ten hold about 3%. Sequencing used peripheral blood, obtained from a patient treated with photon-based radiotherapy. The origin of the receptors is a woman in her seventies with pancreatic cancer.

The V call is TRBV5-8, the J call TRBJ1-5, with 12 bases identical to TRBD1. After removal of 0 bases from V and 0 bases from J, the junction contained 10 bases not matched to a gene. The CDR3 consists of 20 residues. From germline, CDR1 is SGHTS and CDR2 YDEGEE. CDR3 loop: CASSLESGTGGFYSNQPQHF. The CDR3 coding sequence is TGTGCCAGCAGCTTGGAATCCGGGACAGGGGGCTTCTATAGCAATCAGCCCCAGCATTTT.

The rearrangement uses TRBV30 and TRBJ2-2; the match to TRBD1 covers 8 bases. CDR3 size: 14 residues. Trimming took 0 bases from V and 7 from J; bases not matched to a gene: 4. Germline V gives CDR1 GTSNPN, CDR2 SVGIG (reference sequence). Written as DNA, the CDR3 is TGTGCCTGGAGTGTGCTACAGGGGGGCGGGGAGCTGTTTTTT. Translated, it gives CAWSVLQGGGELFF.

The chain combines TRBV19 with TRBJ2-3; D is possibly TRBD2 (6 bases). This CDR3 spans 14 amino acids. Germline-derived CDR1 and CDR2 are LNHDA and SQIVND (reference sequence). With 7 bases removed from V and 1 base from J, the gap between germline ends came to 12 bases. The CDR3 DNA sequence: TGTGCCAGTAAGCTAGCGTTGGGCACAGATACGCAGTATTTT. Amino acids: CASKLALGTDTQYF. Variable domain in full (rest from reference TRBV19 and TRBJ2-3): DGGITQSPKYLFRKEGQNVTLSCEQNLNHDAMYWYRQDPGQGLRLIYYSQIVNDFQKGDIAEGYSVSREKKESFPLTVTSAQKNPTAFYLCASKLALGTDTQYFGPGTRLTVL.

V is TRBV4-1 and J is TRBJ2-1, with 9 bases matching TRBD2. With 4 bases clipped from V and 8 bases from J, the junction kept 12 bases outside the gene matches. Germline CDR1 reads MGHRA; CDR2 reads YSYEKL. The CDR3 covers 16 residues. CDR3 DNA: TGCGCCAGCAGCCGAGACCTAGCGGGATCGGGCGATGAGCAGTTCTTC. Protein: CASSRDLAGSGDEQFF.

The chain joins TRBV5-4 to TRBJ2-2, with TRBD2 matching over 10 bases. The germline V gene encodes CDR1 SGHNT and CDR2 YYREEE (reference sequence). V trimming: 0 bases; J trimming: 5 bases; junction bases outside the gene matches: 7. CDR3 length: 17 amino acids. The CDR3, as DNA: TGTGCCAGCAGCTTGGGAGGGTTAGCGGGAGGAACCGGGGAGCTGTTTTTT. It specifies CASSLGGLAGGTGELFF.

The chain employs TRBV5-4 and TRBJ1-2; a possible D gene is TRBD1 (6 bases). Germline lookup yields CDR1 SGHNT and CDR2 YYREEE (reference sequence). The CDR3 contains 13 residues. V lost 1 base, J lost 3 bases, and 7 bases lay in between. This CDR3 is CASSLKGDYGYTF. The DNA of the CDR3 is TGTGCCAGCAGCTTGAAGGGGGACTATGGCTACACCTTC.

The chain is built from TRBV4-3 and TRBJ2-5; 10 nucleotides line up with TRBD2. CDR1 is LGHNA, CDR2 YSLEER, per germline. There are 16 residues in the CDR3. V lost 1 base, J lost 4 bases, and 6 bases stayed unmatched. CDR3 nucleotide sequence: TGCGCCAGCAGCCAAGGATCGCTAGCGGGAGTAGAGACCCAGTACTTC. This codes for CASSQGSLAGVETQYF.

For the CDR3, the DNA is TGTGCCAGCAGCTTGGCGGGAACTGGGGCCAACGTCCTGACTTTC. This encodes CASSLAGTGANVLTF. The chain combines TRBV5-5 with TRBJ2-6, with D tentatively TRBD2 (5 bases). Germline loops: CDR1 SGHKS, CDR2 YYEKEE (reference sequence). The CDR3 contains 15 residues. V dropped 0 bases and J dropped 2 bases, with 6 bases sitting between them.

The chain combines TRBV27 with TRBJ2-3, with D possibly TRBD2 on 6 matching bases. The germline gives CDR1 MNHEY, CDR2 SMNVEV (reference sequence). The germline V and J ends were trimmed by 5 bases and 4 bases, with 16 bases remaining between them. The CDR3 extends over 15 amino acids. CDR3: CASSGYGSRADTQYF. The CDR3 coding sequence is TGTGCCAGCAGTGGCTACGGGAGTAGGGCAGATACGCAGTATTTT.

The chain links TRBV6-6 to TRBJ2-7, with TRBD2 identical over 7 bases. V dropped 5 bases and J dropped 6; count of bases not matched to a gene: 7. Germline lookup yields CDR1 MNHNY and CDR2 SVGAGI (reference sequence). CDR3 length: 13 amino acids. CDR3 region: CASSGGVGGEQYF. DNA for the CDR3: TGTGCCAGCAGTGGGGGGGTTGGTGGCGAGCAGTACTTC.

The chain recombines TRBV4-3 with TRBJ1-4, with TRBD1 as a possible D gene (5 bases). Germline loops: CDR1 LGHNA, CDR2 YSLEER. The V gene lost 0 bases and the J gene lost 2 bases, with 16 bases spanning the gap. This CDR3 is 18 amino acids long. The CDR3 here is CASSQELAKGRTNEKLFF. The CDR3 DNA reads as TGCGCCAGCAGCCAAGAGTTAGCCAAGGGGAGGACTAATGAAAAACTGTTTTTT.

This clone was picked up one time. The V and J genes are TRBV19 and TRBJ1-2; 12 bases are a match to TRBD1. Germline V gene sequence: CDR1 LNHDA, CDR2 SQIVND (reference sequence). V lost 4 bases to trimming and J lost 8 bases; unmatched junction nucleotides: 5. The CDR3 covers 14 residues. The CDR3 bases are TGTGCCAGTAGTACGGGACAGGGGGCGCGAGGCTACACCTTC. Its translation: CASSTGQGARGYTF.

This sequence joins TRBV7-2 and TRBJ1-2; possible D gene TRBD1, 6 bases. The CDR3 covers 11 residues. Trimming removed 4 bases from V and 8 bases from J, with 8 bases in between. The germline V gene has CDR1 SGHTA and CDR2 FQGNSA. The CDR3 is CASSWGAGYTF. The DNA of the CDR3 is TGTGCCAGCAGCTGGGGGGCCGGCTACACCTTC.

This clone was observed once. CDR3 sequence (DNA): TGCGCCAGCAGCCCCTCACGTCTCGTCTCCTACAATGAGCAGTTCTTC. This sequence encodes CASSPSRLVSYNEQFF. The V and J genes are TRBV4-1 and TRBJ2-1; D is unclear. CDR3 size: 16 residues. Germline V gene sequence: CDR1 MGHRA, CDR2 YSYEKL. Trimming shortened V by 4 bases and J by 0 bases, and 13 bases separated the two germline ends.

The V gene is TRBV29-1, the J gene TRBJ1-4; D call uncertain. With 6 bases removed from V and 3 bases from J, the gap between germline ends came to 17 bases. In germline, CDR1 is SQVTM, CDR2 ANQGSEA. CDR3 length equals 15 residues. The CDR3 DNA sequence: TGCAGCGTCACATCCGAGAGTAACCCTAATGAAAAACTGTTTTTT. This gives the protein CSVTSESNPNEKLFF.

The V and J genes are TRBV15 and TRBJ1-5, with 8 bases that match TRBD1. The germline V gene has CDR1 LNHNV and CDR2 YYDKDF (reference sequence). V was clipped by 7 bases and J by 7 bases; unmatched bases: 15. The CDR3 has 16 residues. The CDR3 bases are TGTGCCACCAACACAAAAGACAGGGGAGTTGGACAGCCCCAGCATTTT. Protein: CATNTKDRGVGQPQHF.

The rearrangement links TRBV6-5 to TRBJ2-1, with D tentatively TRBD1 or TRBD2 (5 bases each). Germline V lookup: CDR1 MNHEY, CDR2 SVGAGI. The V end lost 4 bases, the J end lost 2 bases, and 15 bases lay between the germline ends. This CDR3 has 16 amino acids. CDR3 in DNA: TGTGCCAGCAGTTCGGACGAGGGACGAACCTACAATGAGCAGTTCTTC. Translation gives CASSSDEGRTYNEQFF.

The V call is TRBV4-3, the J call TRBJ2-7; D is undetermined. V was shortened by 0 bases and J by 9 bases, with 18 bases between the two germline ends. Germline CDR1 and CDR2: LGHNA and YSLEER. The CDR3 sequence is 15 residues long. CDR3 nucleotide sequence: TGCGCCAGCAGCCAAGATATGCAGCCGGCGGCCGCGCAGTACTTC. Amino acid sequence: CASSQDMQPAAAQYF.

This chain links TRBV28 with TRBJ2-2; D unresolved. This CDR3 has 14 residues. The germline gives CDR1 MDHEN, CDR2 SYDVKM. With 6 bases removed from V and 7 bases from J, the gap between germline ends came to 15 bases. The CDR3 region is CASSGLLAIGELFF. The CDR3 bases are TGTGCCAGCAGCGGCCTACTGGCCATCGGGGAGCTGTTTTTT.

This rearrangement joins TRBV5-6 to TRBJ2-1; perhaps TRBD2 as D (6 bases). The V end lost 4 bases, the J end lost 7 bases, and 21 bases lay between the germline ends. Germline values: CDR1 SGHDT, CDR2 YYEEEE. The CDR3 sequence is 16 residues long. CDR3 coding DNA: TGTGCCAGCAGCAGAACCGCTAGCGCCATATCAAATGAGCAGTTCTTC. This encodes CASSRTASAISNEQFF.

The CDR3 loop is CTSSQGFLTDNQPQHF. In DNA form, the CDR3 reads TGCACCAGCAGCCAAGGGTTTTTGACAGACAATCAGCCCCAGCATTTT. The V call is TRBV1, the J call TRBJ1-5; TRBD1, the table's D call, was not compared with the DNA. TRBV1 is designated a pseudogene. CDR3 length: 16 residues.

This chain connects TRBV7-9 to TRBJ1-5, with no clear D. The CDR3 has 15 amino acids. Germline lookup yields CDR1 SEHNR and CDR2 FQNEAQ (reference sequence). Trimming removed 2 bases from V and 0 bases from J, with 8 bases in between. The CDR3 loop is CASSLYGDSNQPQHF. CDR3 sequence (DNA): TGTGCCAGCAGCTTATATGGGGATAGCAATCAGCCCCAGCATTTT.

The chain joins TRBV11-2 to TRBJ2-5; TRBD1 matches at 12 bases. The CDR3 covers 15 residues. Trimming cost V 4 bases and J 11 bases; bases outside gene matches: 11. CDR1 and CDR2 (germline): SGHAT, FQNNGV. The CDR3 nucleotides are TGTGCCAGCAGCTCAGCCGGGACAGGGGGCAGTGAGCAGTACTTC. Its translation is CASSSAGTGGSEQYF.

V and J are TRBV7-3 and TRBJ2-1; 7 positions agree with TRBD2. The J segment lost 6 bases and the V segment lost 2 bases, leaving 7 bases of the junction unmatched. CDR1 is SGHTA and CDR2 is FQGTGA in the germline V gene. The CDR3 spans 15 residues. The CDR3 bases are TGTGCCAGCAGCTTATCTATGGGGAGGGGCAATGAGCAGTTCTTC. Translated: CASSLSMGRGNEQFF.

CDR3 protein: CASSLNGNEQFF. For the CDR3, the DNA is TGTGCCAGCAGCTTGAACGGAAATGAGCAGTTCTTC. The chain joins TRBV7-8 to TRBJ2-1, with D unclear. Trimming stripped 3 bases from V and 7 bases from J, with 7 bases between. CDR1 and CDR2 from the germline V gene are SGHVS and FQNEAQ. This CDR3 spans 12 amino acids.

CDR3 DNA: TGTGCCAGCAGCCTTGCGGGGACAGGGAGTCACGAAAAACTGTTTTTT. It is translated as CASSLAGTGSHEKLFF. The rearrangement uses TRBV5-6 and TRBJ1-4; 9 positions agree with TRBD1. J gave up 8 bases and V 4 bases, and 12 bases lay outside the gene matches. This CDR3 is built from 16 residues. Per the germline V gene, CDR1 is SGHDT and CDR2 is YYEEEE.